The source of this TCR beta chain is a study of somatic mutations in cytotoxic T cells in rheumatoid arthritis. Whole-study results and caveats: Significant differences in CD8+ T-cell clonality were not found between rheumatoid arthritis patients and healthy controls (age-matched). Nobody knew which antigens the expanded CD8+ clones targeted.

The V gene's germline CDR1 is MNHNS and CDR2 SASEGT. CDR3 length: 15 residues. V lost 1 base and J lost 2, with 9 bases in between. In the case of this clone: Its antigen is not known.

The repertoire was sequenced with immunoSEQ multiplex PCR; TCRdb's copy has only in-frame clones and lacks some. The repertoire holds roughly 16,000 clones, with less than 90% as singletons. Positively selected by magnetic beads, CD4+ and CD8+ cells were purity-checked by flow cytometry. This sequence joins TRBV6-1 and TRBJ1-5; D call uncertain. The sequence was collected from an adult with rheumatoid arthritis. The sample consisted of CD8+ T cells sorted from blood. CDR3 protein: CASSEGASGNQPQHF. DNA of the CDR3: TGTGCCAGCAGTGAAGGTGCCTCCGGCAATCAGCCCCAGCATTTT.